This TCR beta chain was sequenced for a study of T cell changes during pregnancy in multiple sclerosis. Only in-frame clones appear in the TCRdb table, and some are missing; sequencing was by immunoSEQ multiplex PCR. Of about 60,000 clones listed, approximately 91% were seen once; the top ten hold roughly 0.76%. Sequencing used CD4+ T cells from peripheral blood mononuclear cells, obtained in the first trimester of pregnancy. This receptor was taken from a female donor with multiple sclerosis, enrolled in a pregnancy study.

For the CDR3, the DNA is TGTGCCAGTAGTATGTCGGCCCCCGGGTTGGAGACCCAGTACTTC. Protein: CASSMSAPGLETQYF. The rearrangement links TRBV19 to TRBJ2-5; D is unresolved. V lost 3 bases to trimming and J lost 5 bases, with 16 bases between them. Germline CDR1 reads LNHDA; CDR2 reads SQIVND (reference sequence). CDR3 size: 15 residues.